This record covers a single T cell receptor beta chain. This record comes from a study of Ad26.COV2.S vaccination and SARS-CoV-2 variants. Study context: Into the muscle, Ad26.COV2.S was dosed once or twice, 56 days apart.

Germline V gene lookup returns CDR1 SNHLY and CDR2 FYNNEI. The CDR3 contains 15 residues. V dropped 8 bases and J dropped 2 bases, with 19 bases sitting between them. Noted treatment: over 15 received Ad26.COV2.S at low or high dose, single or two shots; 5 received placebo; per-sample allocation not given. Sample collection was performed on day 63 after the first vaccine or placebo injection. Boston supplied an adult donor aged 18-55 years. Expression of Wuhan-strain SARS-CoV-2 spike came from the Ad26 vector that formed the vaccine. Generated by immunoSEQ multiplex PCR, the TCRdb table keeps only in-frame clones and is missing some. The sample holds 380,000 or so clones, around nine tenths seen once.

This chain connects TRBV2 to TRBJ2-7; TRBD1 might be the D (6 bases). This clonotype was sampled from a person aged 18-65 years who received the Ad26.COV2.S COVID-19 vaccine or a placebo. The sample here was peripheral blood, taken in a trial of Ad26.COV2.S vaccine versus placebo. The CDR3 here is CASLRDNVRAYEQYF. The CDR3 DNA reads as TGTGCCAGCCTAAGGGACAACGTACGAGCCTACGAGCAGTACTTC.